This T cell receptor beta chain was captured by sequencing in a study of Ad26.COV2.S vaccination and SARS-CoV-2 variants. Across the whole study: The COV1001 Ad26.COV2.S trial arm included the donor. Broader study findings: Vaccine and placebo recipients had comparable breadth of non-spike TCRs. In vaccinated individuals, spike-specific CD8+ and CD4+ T cell responses reportedly displayed substantial breadth. Those who received the vaccine showed greater spike-specific TCR breadth than those given placebo.

A remark on this clone: Its cognate antigen is unknown.

Sequencing was performed with immunoSEQ multiplex PCR; in TCRdb, only in-frame clones are kept and a portion is missing. The sample has approximately 300,000 clones, around four fifths seen once. Germline V gene data show CDR1 as LNHDA and CDR2 as SQIVND (reference sequence). J gave up 8 bases and V 9 bases, and 11 bases lay outside the gene matches. The CDR3 covers 14 residues. The treatment is: 15 to 20 received Ad26.COV2.S at low or high dose, single or two shots; several received placebo; per-sample allocation not given. Sample collection was performed on day 63 after the first vaccine or placebo injection.

This rearrangement joins TRBV19 to TRBJ1-2, with TRBD1 identical over 11 bases. Here the sequenced sample was peripheral blood, taken in a trial of Ad26.COV2.S vaccine versus placebo. The TCR comes from a person between 18 and 59 years old who received the Ad26.COV2.S COVID-19 vaccine or a placebo. CDR3 sequence: CASMDRGRFAGYTF. The CDR3 nucleotides read TGTGCCAGCATGGACAGGGGGCGTTTTGCGGGCTACACCTTC.